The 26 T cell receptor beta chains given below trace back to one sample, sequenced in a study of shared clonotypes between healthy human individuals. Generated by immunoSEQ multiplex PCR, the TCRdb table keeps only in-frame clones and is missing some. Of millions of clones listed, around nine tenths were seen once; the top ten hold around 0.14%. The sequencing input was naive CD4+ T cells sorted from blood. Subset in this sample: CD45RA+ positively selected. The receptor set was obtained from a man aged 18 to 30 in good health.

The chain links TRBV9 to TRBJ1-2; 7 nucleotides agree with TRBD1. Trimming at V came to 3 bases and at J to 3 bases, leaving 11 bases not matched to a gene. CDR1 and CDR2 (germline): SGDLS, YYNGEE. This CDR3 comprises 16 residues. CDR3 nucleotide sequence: TGTGCCAGCAGCGCGACCCTCGGACAGGTCGACTATGGCTACACCTTC. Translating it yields CASSATLGQVDYGYTF.

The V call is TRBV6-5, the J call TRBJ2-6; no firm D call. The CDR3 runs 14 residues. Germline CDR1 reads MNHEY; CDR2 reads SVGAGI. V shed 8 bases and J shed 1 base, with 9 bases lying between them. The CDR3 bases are TGTGCCAGCGCGGAACCTTCTGGGGCCAACGTCCTGACTTTC. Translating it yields CASAEPSGANVLTF.

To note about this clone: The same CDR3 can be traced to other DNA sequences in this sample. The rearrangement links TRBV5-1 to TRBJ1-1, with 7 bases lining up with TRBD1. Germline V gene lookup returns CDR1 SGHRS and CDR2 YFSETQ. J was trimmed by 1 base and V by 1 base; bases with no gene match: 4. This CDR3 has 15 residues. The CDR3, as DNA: TGCGCCAGCAGCTTGACGAGACAGGGGAACACTGAAGCTTTCTTT. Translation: CASSLTRQGNTEAFF.

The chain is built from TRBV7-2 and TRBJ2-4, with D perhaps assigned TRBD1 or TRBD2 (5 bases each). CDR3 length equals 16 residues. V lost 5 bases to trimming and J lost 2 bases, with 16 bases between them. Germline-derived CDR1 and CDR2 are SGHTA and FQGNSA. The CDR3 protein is CASSPLYRDPKNIQYF. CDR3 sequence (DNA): TGTGCCAGCAGCCCCCTATACCGGGACCCCAAAAACATTCAGTACTTC.

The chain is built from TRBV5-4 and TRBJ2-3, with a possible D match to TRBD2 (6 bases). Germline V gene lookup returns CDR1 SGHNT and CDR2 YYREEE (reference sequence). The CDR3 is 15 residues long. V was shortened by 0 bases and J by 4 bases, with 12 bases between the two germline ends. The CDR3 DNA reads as TGTGCCAGCAGCTTGGCCCGGGGAGGCTCAGATACGCAGTATTTT. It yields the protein CASSLARGGSDTQYF.

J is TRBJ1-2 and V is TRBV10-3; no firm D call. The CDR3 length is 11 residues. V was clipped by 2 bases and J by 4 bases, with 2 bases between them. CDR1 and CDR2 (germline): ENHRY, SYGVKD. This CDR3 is CAISEAYGYTF. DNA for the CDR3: TGTGCCATCAGTGAGGCCTATGGCTACACCTTC.

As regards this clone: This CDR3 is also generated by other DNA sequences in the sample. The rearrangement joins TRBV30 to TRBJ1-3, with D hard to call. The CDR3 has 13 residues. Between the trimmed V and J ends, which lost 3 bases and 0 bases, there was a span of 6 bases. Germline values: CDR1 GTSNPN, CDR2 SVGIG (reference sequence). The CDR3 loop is CAWSGISGNTIYF. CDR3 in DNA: TGTGCCTGGAGCGGGATCTCTGGAAACACCATATATTTT.

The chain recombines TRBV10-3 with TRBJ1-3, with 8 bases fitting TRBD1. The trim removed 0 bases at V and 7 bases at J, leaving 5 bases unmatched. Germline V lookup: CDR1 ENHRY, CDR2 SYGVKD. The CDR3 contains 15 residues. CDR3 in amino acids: CAISESWTGSNTIYF. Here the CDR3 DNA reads TGTGCCATCAGTGAGTCGTGGACAGGGTCCAACACCATATATTTT.

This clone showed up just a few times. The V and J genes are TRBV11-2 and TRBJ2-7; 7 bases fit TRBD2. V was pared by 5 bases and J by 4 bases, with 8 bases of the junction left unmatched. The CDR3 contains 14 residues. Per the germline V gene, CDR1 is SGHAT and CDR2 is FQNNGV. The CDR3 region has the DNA TGTGCCAGCAGCCCGGGAGGACCCTTGTACGAGCAGTACTTC. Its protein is CASSPGGPLYEQYF.

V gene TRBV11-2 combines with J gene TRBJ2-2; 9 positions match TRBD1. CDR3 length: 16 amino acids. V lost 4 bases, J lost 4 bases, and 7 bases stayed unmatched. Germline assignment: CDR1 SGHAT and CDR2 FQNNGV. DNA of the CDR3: TGTGCCAGCAGCTCATACAGGGGGCGCGGCACCGGGGAGCTGTTTTTT. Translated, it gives CASSSYRGRGTGELFF.

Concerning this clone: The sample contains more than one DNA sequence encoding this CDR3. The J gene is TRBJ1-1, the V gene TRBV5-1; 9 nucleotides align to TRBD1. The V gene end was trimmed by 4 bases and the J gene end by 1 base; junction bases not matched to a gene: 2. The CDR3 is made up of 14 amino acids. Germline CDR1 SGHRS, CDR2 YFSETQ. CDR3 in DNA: TGCGCCAGCAGCGTGGACAGGGGGAACACTGAAGCTTTCTTT. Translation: CASSVDRGNTEAFF.

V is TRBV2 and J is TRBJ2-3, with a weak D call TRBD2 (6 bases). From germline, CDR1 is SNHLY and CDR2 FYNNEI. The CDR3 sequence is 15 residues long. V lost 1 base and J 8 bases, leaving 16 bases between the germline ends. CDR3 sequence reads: CASSEEGLGGGTQYF. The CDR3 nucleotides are TGTGCCAGCAGTGAAGAAGGACTGGGGGGTGGTACGCAGTATTTT.

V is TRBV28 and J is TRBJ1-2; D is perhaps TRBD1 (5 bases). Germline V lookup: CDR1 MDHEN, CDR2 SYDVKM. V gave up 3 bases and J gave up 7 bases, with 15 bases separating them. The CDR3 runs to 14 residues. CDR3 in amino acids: CASSLLGAQAGYTF. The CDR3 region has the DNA TGTGCCAGCAGTTTGTTAGGGGCCCAGGCTGGCTACACCTTC.

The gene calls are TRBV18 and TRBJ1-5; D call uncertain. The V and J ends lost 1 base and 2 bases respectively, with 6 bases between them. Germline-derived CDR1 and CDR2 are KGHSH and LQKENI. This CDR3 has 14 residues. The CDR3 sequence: CASSPLPGNQPQHF. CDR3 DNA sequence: TGTGCCAGCTCACCACTTCCTGGCAATCAGCCCCAGCATTTT.

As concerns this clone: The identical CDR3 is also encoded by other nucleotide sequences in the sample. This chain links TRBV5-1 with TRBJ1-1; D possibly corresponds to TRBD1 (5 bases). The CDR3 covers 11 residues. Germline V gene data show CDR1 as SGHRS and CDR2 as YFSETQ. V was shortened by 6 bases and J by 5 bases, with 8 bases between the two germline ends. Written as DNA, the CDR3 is TGCGCCAGCATCGGGGGGACTGAAGCTTTCTTT. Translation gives CASIGGTEAFF.

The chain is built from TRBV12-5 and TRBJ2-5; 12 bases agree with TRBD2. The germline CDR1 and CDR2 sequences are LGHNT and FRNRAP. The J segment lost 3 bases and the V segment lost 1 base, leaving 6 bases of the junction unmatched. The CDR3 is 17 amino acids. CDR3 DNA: TGTGCTAGTGGTTTGGGCCGGACTAGCGGGATGAAAGAGACCCAGTACTTC. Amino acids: CASGLGRTSGMKETQYF.

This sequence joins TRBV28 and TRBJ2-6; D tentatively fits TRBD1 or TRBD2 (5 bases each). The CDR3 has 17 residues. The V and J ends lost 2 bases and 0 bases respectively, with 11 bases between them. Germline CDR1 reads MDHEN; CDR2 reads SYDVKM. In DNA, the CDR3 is TGTGCCAGCAGTTTAGCCGGGGCCCCCTCTGGGGCCAACGTCCTGACTTTC. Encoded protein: CASSLAGAPSGANVLTF.

The CDR3 is CASSVGESGYTF. Written as DNA, the CDR3 is TGCGCCAGCAGTGTTGGGGAGAGTGGCTACACCTTC. This chain uses TRBV5-1 with TRBJ1-2, with D hard to call. With 5 bases removed from V and 7 bases from J, the gap between germline ends came to 12 bases. Germline CDR1 is SGHRS and CDR2 is YFSETQ. This CDR3 comprises 12 residues.

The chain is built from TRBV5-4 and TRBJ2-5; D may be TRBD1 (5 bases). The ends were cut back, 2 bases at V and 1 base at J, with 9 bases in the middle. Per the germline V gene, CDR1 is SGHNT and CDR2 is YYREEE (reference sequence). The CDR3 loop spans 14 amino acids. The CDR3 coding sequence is TGTGCCAGCAGCTTCCGACAGATCCAAGAGACCCAGTACTTC. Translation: CASSFRQIQETQYF.

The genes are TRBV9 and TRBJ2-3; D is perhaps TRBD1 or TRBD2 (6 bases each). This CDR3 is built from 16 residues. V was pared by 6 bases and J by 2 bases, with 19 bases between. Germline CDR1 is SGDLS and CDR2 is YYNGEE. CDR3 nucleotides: TGTGCCAGCACCCCTCTCGGGGGCTCGGACACAGATACGCAGTATTTT. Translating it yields CASTPLGGSDTDTQYF.

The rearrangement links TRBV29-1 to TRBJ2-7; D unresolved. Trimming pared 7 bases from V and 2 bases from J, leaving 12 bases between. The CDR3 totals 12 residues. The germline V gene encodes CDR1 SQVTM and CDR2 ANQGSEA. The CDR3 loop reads CSASWTAYEQYF. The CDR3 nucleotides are TGCAGCGCGAGCTGGACGGCCTACGAGCAGTACTTC.

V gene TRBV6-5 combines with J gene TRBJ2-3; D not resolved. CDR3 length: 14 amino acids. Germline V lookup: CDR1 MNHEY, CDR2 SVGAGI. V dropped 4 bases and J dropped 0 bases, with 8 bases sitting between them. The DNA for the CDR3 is TGTGCCAGCAGTTTGTCCAGGAGCACAGATACGCAGTATTTT. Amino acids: CASSLSRSTDTQYF.

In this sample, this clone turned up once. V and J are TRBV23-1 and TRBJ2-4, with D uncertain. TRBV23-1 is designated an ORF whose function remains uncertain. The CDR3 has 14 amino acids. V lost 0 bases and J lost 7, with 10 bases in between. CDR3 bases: TGCGCCAGCAGTCAATCCCCCAGATTGAACATTCAGTACTTC. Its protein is CASSQSPRLNIQYF.

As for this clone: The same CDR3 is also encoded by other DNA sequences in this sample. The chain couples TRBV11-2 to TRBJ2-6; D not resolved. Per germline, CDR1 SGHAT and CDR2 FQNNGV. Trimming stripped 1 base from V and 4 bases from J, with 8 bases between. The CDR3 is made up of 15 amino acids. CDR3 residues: CASSLGAPGANVLTF. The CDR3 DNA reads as TGTGCCAGCAGCTTAGGGGCGCCCGGGGCCAACGTCCTGACTTTC.

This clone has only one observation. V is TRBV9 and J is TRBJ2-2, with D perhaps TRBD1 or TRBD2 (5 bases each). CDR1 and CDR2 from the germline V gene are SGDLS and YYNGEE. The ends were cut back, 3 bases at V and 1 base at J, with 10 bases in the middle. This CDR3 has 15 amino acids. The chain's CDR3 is CASSAGPENTGELFF. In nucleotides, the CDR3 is TGTGCCAGCAGCGCGGGACCGGAGAACACCGGGGAGCTGTTTTTT.

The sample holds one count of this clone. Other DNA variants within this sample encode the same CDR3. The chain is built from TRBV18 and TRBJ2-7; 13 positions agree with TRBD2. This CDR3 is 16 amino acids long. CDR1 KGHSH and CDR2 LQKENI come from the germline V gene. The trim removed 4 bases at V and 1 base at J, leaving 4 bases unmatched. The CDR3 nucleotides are TGTGCCAGCTCACTAGCGACTAGCGGGGGGTCCTACGAGCAGTACTTC. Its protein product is CASSLATSGGSYEQYF. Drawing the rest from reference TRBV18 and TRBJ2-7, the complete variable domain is NAGVMQNPRHLVRRRGQEARLRCSPMKGHSHVYWYRQLPEEGLKFMVYLQKENIIDESGMPKERFSAEFPKEGPSILRIQQVVRGDSAAYFCASSLATSGGSYEQYFGPGTRLTVT.